The source of this T cell receptor beta chain is a study of blood T cell repertoires in COVID-19. For the study at large: PBMCs, B-cell-depleted T cells, or T cells were the source of the cDNA or gDNA that made up the material.

Original data processing: Amplification of reference gene primers provided the estimated nucleated cell counts. Method: immunoSEQ multiplex PCR; TCRdb's copy keeps in-frame clones and lacks some. The DNA gave D and trimming, while V, J and clone size come from that table. The table lists around 250,000 clones, 86% of them singletons, with roughly 12% in the top ten. Trimming stripped 2 bases from V and 2 bases from J, with 13 bases between. The germline CDR1 and CDR2 sequences are SGHRS and YFSETQ. The CDR3 runs to 15 residues. The gene calls are TRBV5-1 and TRBJ1-1; D is possibly TRBD1 (5 bases). The material sequenced was peripheral blood. The receptor's source is a man older than 75 with acute or convalescent COVID-19. DNA for the CDR3: TGCGCCAGCAGCTTTAGGAGGGACTTTAACACTGAAGCTTTCTTT. Residues: CASSFRRDFNTEAFF.